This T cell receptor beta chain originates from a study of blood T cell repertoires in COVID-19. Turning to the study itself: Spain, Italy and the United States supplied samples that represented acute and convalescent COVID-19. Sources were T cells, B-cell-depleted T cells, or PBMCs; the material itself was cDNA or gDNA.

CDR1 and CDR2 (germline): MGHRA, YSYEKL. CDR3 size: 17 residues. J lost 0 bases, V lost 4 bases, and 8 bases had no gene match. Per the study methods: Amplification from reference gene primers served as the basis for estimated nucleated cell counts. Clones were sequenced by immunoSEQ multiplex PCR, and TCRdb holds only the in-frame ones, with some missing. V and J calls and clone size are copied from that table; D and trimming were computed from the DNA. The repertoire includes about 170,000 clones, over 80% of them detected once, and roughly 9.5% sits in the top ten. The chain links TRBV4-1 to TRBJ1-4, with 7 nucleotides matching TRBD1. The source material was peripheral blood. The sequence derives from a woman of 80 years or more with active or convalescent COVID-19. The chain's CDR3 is CASSPTRQGSTNEKLFF. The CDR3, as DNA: TGCGCCAGCAGCCCCACCCGACAGGGTTCAACTAATGAAAAACTGTTTTTT.